This T cell receptor beta chain comes out of a study of CD4+ T cells in melanoma. Whole-study results and caveats: CD8+ T cell, macrophage and B cell function reportedly correlated with neoantigen-specific CD4+ T cells. Reportedly, melanoma neoantigen-specific CD4+ T cells showed varied differentiation states.

Concerning this clone itself: What it binds is unknown.

Method: immunoSEQ multiplex PCR; TCRdb's copy keeps in-frame clones and lacks some. The sample shows some 110,000 clones, around 92% of them seen only once. This CDR3 is 13 amino acids long. The V gene's germline CDR1 is MNHEY and CDR2 SMNVEV (reference sequence). Deletions cut 2 bases from V and 0 bases from J, with 4 bases between. The sequenced sample consisted of peripheral blood. The V and J genes are TRBV27 and TRBJ1-2; D is unresolved. This sequence was found in a human donor with melanoma. CDR3 in DNA: TGTGCCAGCAGTTTACACTCTAACTATGGCTACACCTTC. Protein sequence: CASSLHSNYGYTF.